This T cell receptor (beta chain) was observed in a study of blood T cell repertoires in COVID-19. Study overall: Acute-phase and convalescent COVID-19 samples originated in the United States, Italy and Spain.

Cohort placement rested on clinical history that participants reported themselves. Cohort 3 recovered donors had two negative PCRs, clearance, or symptom resolution. In the source study's methods: Cell counts per sample came from amplifying reference gene primers. Profiling relied on immunoSEQ multiplex PCR, and the TCRdb table lists in-frame clones only, not all of them. The DNA gave D and trimming, while V, J and clone size come from that table. The sample contains approximately 440,000 clones, around 90% of which appear only once. CDR3 length: 13 residues. Trimming cost V 7 bases and J 0 bases, with 9 bases left between them. The germline V gene has CDR1 SQVTM and CDR2 ANQGSEA.

Sequencing was done on a sample of PBMCs or T cells enriched from blood (not recorded which). This TCR was recovered from a young man who had recovered from COVID-19. This chain uses TRBV29-1 with TRBJ1-4; D is undetermined. CDR3 protein: CSGRPATNEKLFF. The CDR3 nucleotides read TGCAGCGGGAGGCCGGCAACTAATGAAAAACTGTTTTTT.